This record concerns one T cell receptor (beta chain) sequence. Its specificity is not known. Libraries for TCRalpha and TCRbeta carried sample barcodes and unique molecular identifiers via 5'RACE. TCRdb used MiXCR to reprocess the 5' RACE reads, holding one entry per CDR3 protein. This sample carries approximately 350,000 distinct CDR3 sequences, around 13% of them seen once, and the ten largest clones take 20% to 25%. The data were obtained in a study of T-cell memory formation after mild COVID-19. Findings and limits, study-wide: Pre-infection memory contained some responding clones, which suggested that cross-reactive memory had joined.

The CDR3 contains 13 residues. With V trimmed by 4 bases and J by 6 bases, 4 bases remained unmatched. The V gene's germline CDR1 is DFQATT and CDR2 SNEGSKA (reference sequence). This sequence was found in a man aged 18 to 29 who had mild COVID-19 (a few samples of this study predate the infection). Cell type and time point are not known. The sequenced sample was PBMCs or a T cell subset sorted from them (not recorded which). The chain couples TRBV20-1 to TRBJ1-4, with 8 positions matching TRBD1. CDR3 nucleotide sequence: TGCAGTGCTACTCAGGGGGCAGATGAAAAACTGTTTTTT. Translating gives CSATQGADEKLFF.